The 9 T cell receptor beta chains presented below share a single source sample, sequenced in a study of T cells in Graves' hyperthyroidism and ophthalmopathy. There were TCR beta CDR3 regions amplified from RNA transcripts. HTBI primers were the set used in a first-round RT-PCR of the TCR CDR3. In TCRdb, the multiplex PCR reads were re-called with MiXCR into one record per CDR3 protein. Found here are 480,000 or so distinct CDR3 sequences, approximately 15% of them singletons; the top ten hold around a sixth. The sequenced sample was blood. The receptors shown here come from a woman between 18 and 29 years old with Graves' hyperthyroidism.

The gene calls are TRBV5-1 and TRBJ2-7; 14 bases fit TRBD2. Germline values: CDR1 SGHRS, CDR2 YFSETQ. Losses at the gene ends were 4 bases for V and 0 bases for J; bases not matched to a gene: 9. The CDR3 runs 18 residues. CDR3 nucleotides: TGCGCCAGCAGCGCCAGACTAGCGGGAGGGCCTCGCTCCTACGAGCAGTACGTC. It yields the protein CASSARLAGGPRSYEQYV.

V gene TRBV7-8 combines with J gene TRBJ1-2; no definite D call. This CDR3 contains 13 residues. CDR1 and CDR2 from the germline V gene are SGHVS and FQNEAQ. V gave up 1 base and J gave up 7 bases, with 10 bases separating them. CDR3 loop: CASSLDETAGYTF. The CDR3 DNA is TGTGCCAGCAGCTTAGACGAGACGGCTGGCTACACCTTC. The whole variable domain, filled in from reference TRBV7-8 and TRBJ1-2, reads GAGVSQSPRYKVAKRGQDVALRCDPISGHVSLFWYQQALGQGPEFLTYFQNEAQLDKSGLPSDRFFAERPEGSVSTLKIQRTQQEDSAVYLCASSLDETAGYTFGSGTRLTVV.

This clonotype was found a few times. With a much larger clone just one base away, this may be a read error. This chain links TRBV2 with TRBJ2-2, with TRBD2 as a possible D gene (5 bases). Germline CDR1 reads SNHLY; CDR2 reads FYNNEI. The V gene lost 10 bases and the J gene lost 1 base, with 10 bases spanning the gap. The CDR3 sequence is 13 residues long. CDR3 region: CANRSENTGELFF. Here the CDR3 DNA reads TGTGCCAACCGTAGCGAGAACACCGGGGAGCTGTTTTTT.

The genes are TRBV6-9 and TRBJ1-1; tentatively, D is TRBD1 (6 bases). V was clipped by 3 bases and J by 1 base, with 15 bases between them. The CDR3 has 16 amino acids. Germline V gene lookup returns CDR1 MNHGY and CDR2 SVAAGI. The CDR3 spells CASSYSKGGPNTEAFF. Written as DNA, the CDR3 is TGTGCCAGCAGTTACTCGAAAGGGGGGCCGAACACTGAAGCTTTCTTT.

The chain is built from TRBV20-1 and TRBJ1-4; D is undetermined. The CDR3 is 12 amino acids. Germline CDR1 reads DFQATT; CDR2 reads SNEGSKA (reference sequence). Trimming stripped 5 bases from V and 7 bases from J, with 11 bases between. The CDR3 bases are TGCAGTGCTCAAGGGTTGGCTGAAAAACTGTTTTTT. It is translated as CSAQGLAEKLFF.

The table lists this clonotype with many counts. The V call is TRBV9, the J call TRBJ1-2; D is perhaps TRBD1 (6 bases). The CDR3 consists of 13 residues. Trimming stripped 3 bases from V and 4 bases from J, with 10 bases between. Germline lookup yields CDR1 SGDLS and CDR2 YYNGEE. The CDR3 protein is CASSDRVGYGYTF. CDR3 DNA sequence: TGTGCCAGCAGCGACAGGGTTGGCTATGGCTACACCTTC.

The chain links TRBV30 to TRBJ2-5; tentative D call: TRBD2 (5 bases). There are 14 residues in the CDR3. CDR1 and CDR2 from the germline V gene are GTSNPN and SVGIG (reference sequence). The ends were cut back, 0 bases at V and 4 bases at J, with 12 bases in the middle. DNA of the CDR3: TGTGCCTGGAGTGTGAGGGTCTGGGGAGAGACCCAGTACTTC. Protein: CAWSVRVWGETQYF. Looking up the rest from reference TRBV30 and TRBJ2-5 gives the full variable domain: SQTIHQWPATLVQPVGSPLSLECTVEGTSNPNLYWYRQAAGRGLQLLFYSVGIGQISSEVPQNLSASRPQDRQFILSSKKLLLSDSGFYLCAWSVRVWGETQYFGPGTRLLVL.

This chain uses TRBV9 with TRBJ1-1, with 9 bases identical to TRBD1. The trim removed 4 bases at V and 1 base at J, leaving 8 bases unmatched. The CDR3 runs 16 residues. The germline V gene has CDR1 SGDLS and CDR2 YYNGEE. CDR3: CASSPPGTGKNTEAFF. The CDR3 DNA follows: TGTGCCAGCAGCCCCCCCGGGACAGGGAAGAACACTGAAGCTTTCTTT.

The CDR3 loop is CASSLGDWGGTEAFF. The DNA of the CDR3 is TGTGCCAGCAGCTTGGGGGACTGGGGGGGCACTGAAGCTTTCTTT. The chain recombines TRBV5-4 with TRBJ1-1, with D perhaps TRBD1 (5 bases). V was cut by 0 bases and J by 4 bases, with 13 bases left in between. Germline CDR1 SGHNT, CDR2 YYREEE (reference sequence). This CDR3 region has 15 residues.